The 23 T cell receptor beta chains reported below all come from one sample, sequenced in a study of regulatory T cells in long-lasting Graves disease. The time point: persistent/refractory GD, antithyroid drugs over 5 years with positive TRAb. Researchers made the TCR library from RNA that was extracted from PBMCs. Arm-PCR with iRepertoire HTBI primers amplified the CDR3 regions for these TCR beta libraries. In TCRdb, the multiplex PCR reads were re-called with MiXCR into one record per CDR3 protein. The data contain about half a million distinct CDR3 sequences, around a fifth of them singletons. Material: peripheral blood mononuclear cells (PBMCs), obtained when the disease was refractory, from a patient treated with antithyroid drugs. The source is a female donor with Graves disease.

There are many counts of this clonotype. This chain uses TRBV7-2 with TRBJ2-7; TRBD2 is a possible D gene (6 bases). V was shortened by 5 bases and J by 1 base, with 21 bases between the two germline ends. The CDR3 has 17 residues. Per the germline V gene, CDR1 is SGHTA and CDR2 is FQGNSA. DNA of the CDR3: TGTGCCAGCAGCCAATTCCTTATGTGGGGGGAGTCCTACGAGCAGTACTTC. It translates to CASSQFLMWGESYEQYF.

The CDR3 spells CASSSTPLTGQASGNTIYF. The CDR3 coding sequence is TGTGCCAGCAGCTCGACTCCTCTGACAGGGCAGGCGTCTGGAAACACCATATATTTT. The V gene is TRBV11-2, the J gene TRBJ1-3; 7 nucleotides match TRBD1. V gave up 4 bases and J gave up 1 base; unmatched junction bases: 16. The CDR3 is made up of 19 amino acids. CDR1 is SGHAT, CDR2 FQNNGV, per germline.

This clonotype showed up just a few times. The CDR3 loop reads CASSQGTGGSYEQYF. The CDR3 DNA follows: TGCGCCAGCAGCCAGGGGACAGGGGGCTCCTACGAGCAGTACTTC. The rearrangement uses TRBV4-3 and TRBJ2-7, with 11 bases lining up with TRBD1. After removal of 3 bases from V and 0 bases from J, the junction contained 1 base not matched to a gene. This CDR3 has 15 residues. In germline, CDR1 is LGHNA, CDR2 YSLEER.

The V and J genes are TRBV20-1 and TRBJ2-7, with D maybe TRBD1 (6 bases). The CDR3 runs 13 residues. Looked up from germline, CDR1 is DFQATT and CDR2 is SNEGSKA (reference sequence). V was cut by 8 bases and J by 0 bases, with 14 bases left in between. CDR3 DNA sequence: TGCAGTTCCAGGTGGGACAACTCCTACGAGCAGTACTTC. It translates to CSSRWDNSYEQYF.

The chain recombines TRBV3-1 with TRBJ2-7; possibly TRBD2 for D (6 bases). Germline values: CDR1 LGHDT, CDR2 YNNKEL (reference sequence). V was pared by 6 bases and J by 1 base, with 10 bases between. This CDR3 spans 13 amino acids. The DNA of the CDR3 is TGTGCCAGCAGTTCAGGAGGGTCCTACGAGCAGTACTTC. Amino acid sequence: CASSSGGSYEQYF.

Comments on this clonotype: A junction end diverges from the germline sequence, so it may reflect a read error. V is TRBV9 and J is TRBJ1-1; 7 bases fit TRBD1. The CDR3 extends over 14 amino acids. CDR1 and CDR2 from the germline V gene are SGDLS and YYNGEE. CDR3 amino acids: CASSEGQPNTEALF. The CDR3 nucleotides are TGTGCCAGCAGTGAGGGACAGCCGAACACTGAAGCTCTCTTT.

This chain links TRBV19 with TRBJ2-1, with TRBD1 matching 7 bases. With 7 bases clipped from V and 6 bases from J, the junction kept 9 bases outside the gene matches. Per the germline V gene, CDR1 is LNHDA and CDR2 is SQIVND (reference sequence). The CDR3 is 14 residues long. The CDR3 DNA follows: TGTGCCAGTATGAGGGGGCGCTTGTTCAATGAGCAGTTCTTC. It yields the protein CASMRGRLFNEQFF.

This clonotype was observed at least ten times. The rearrangement uses TRBV20-1 and TRBJ2-4; 8 nucleotides line up with TRBD1. Per the germline V gene, CDR1 is DFQATT and CDR2 is SNEGSKA (reference sequence). The V gene end was trimmed by 5 bases and the J gene end by 6 bases; junction bases not matched to a gene: 6. The CDR3 contains 13 residues. This chain's CDR3 is CSALDRAGNIQYF. For the CDR3, the DNA is TGCAGTGCTCTGGACAGGGCCGGAAACATTCAGTACTTC.

The chain has TRBV6-9 and TRBJ1-2; a weak D match, TRBD1 (5 bases). There are 14 residues in the CDR3. Per the germline V gene, CDR1 is MNHGY and CDR2 is SVAAGI. Trimming removed 3 bases from V and 3 bases from J, with 11 bases in between. This CDR3 is CASSYLGRDYGYTF. CDR3 in DNA: TGTGCCAGCAGTTACCTGGGCAGGGACTATGGCTACACCTTC.

The genes are TRBV5-1 and TRBJ1-3; 7 bases line up with TRBD1. V dropped 7 bases and J dropped 1; count of bases not matched to a gene: 11. Germline V CDR1 and CDR2: SGHRS, YFSETQ. The CDR3 totals 16 residues. The CDR3 DNA is TGCGCCAGCTCCAAAGGGGGCAGGGGATCTGGAAACACCATATATTTT. It yields the protein CASSKGGRGSGNTIYF.

This clonotype was counted only a few times. This chain joins TRBV7-2 and TRBJ2-2; D is unresolved. Germline V gives CDR1 SGHTA, CDR2 FQGNSA. The CDR3 runs 16 residues. The germline V and J ends were trimmed by 0 bases and 3 bases, with 11 bases remaining between them. Here the CDR3 reads CASSLAQSADTGELFF. The CDR3 nucleotides are TGTGCCAGCAGCTTAGCTCAGTCAGCCGACACCGGGGAGCTGTTTTTT.

In this sample, this clonotype turned up many times. This chain connects TRBV6-1 to TRBJ1-2; TRBD1 matches at 7 bases. The V gene end was trimmed by 5 bases and the J gene end by 10 bases; junction bases not matched to a gene: 7. CDR3 length: 12 residues. The germline CDR1 and CDR2 sequences are MNHNS and SASEGT. The CDR3 sequence is CASSRAGGDYTF. The CDR3 coding sequence is TGTGCCAGCAGTAGGGCAGGGGGTGACTACACCTTC.

This clonotype was seen only a few times. This sequence joins TRBV7-2 and TRBJ2-7; D possibly corresponds to TRBD1 (6 bases). Germline V gene sequence: CDR1 SGHTA, CDR2 FQGNSA. CDR3 length: 14 amino acids. The V end was cut by 5 bases, the J end by 3 bases, with 14 bases between. The CDR3 protein is CASSGETGFYEQYF. The CDR3 DNA follows: TGTGCCAGCAGCGGGGAGACAGGTTTCTACGAGCAGTACTTC.

This clonotype was seen repeatedly, ten times or more. The V gene is TRBV28, the J gene TRBJ1-2, with TRBD1 matching 9 bases. This CDR3 spans 13 amino acids. Trimming cost V 6 bases and J 8 bases; bases outside gene matches: 7. The germline V gene has CDR1 MDHEN and CDR2 SYDVKM. The CDR3 sequence: CASSQQGASGYTF. Written as DNA, the CDR3 is TGTGCCAGCAGCCAACAGGGGGCGTCGGGCTACACCTTC.

As for this clonotype: This may be a read error: a much more frequent sequence differs by one nucleotide. The chain joins TRBV6-5 to TRBJ1-2; D gene uncertain. Germline CDR1 and CDR2: MNHEY and SVGAGI. CDR3 length: 15 amino acids. DNA of the CDR3: TGTGCCAGCAGTTACTCGACGGTCGTGGACTATGGCAACACCTTC. This gives the protein CASSYSTVVDYGNTF.

This clonotype was seen only a few times. A much larger clone lies a single base off, so this may be a read error. The chain couples TRBV2 to TRBJ1-5, with D uncertain. CDR1 SNHLY and CDR2 FYNNEI come from the germline V gene. Trimming removed 6 bases at V and 6 bases at J, with 18 bases between. The CDR3 is 15 residues long. The CDR3 reads CASRGGPGGSQPQHF. The CDR3 nucleotides are TGTGCCAGCAGAGGTGGGCCCGGAGGGAGTCAGCCCCAGCATTTT.

This clonotype showed up just once. Here the CDR3 DNA reads TGTGCCAGTTCCCCGCAGGGGAGGCACTATGGCTACACCTTC. This sequence encodes CASSPQGRHYGYTF. The J gene is TRBJ1-2, the V gene TRBV19; TRBD1 is a possible D gene (6 bases). Germline values: CDR1 LNHDA, CDR2 SQIVND (reference sequence). This CDR3 region has 14 residues. Trimming took 8 bases from V and 3 from J, leaving 16 bases between them.

This clonotype was counted between two and nine times. The J gene is TRBJ2-7, the V gene TRBV19; weak D call: TRBD2 (5 bases). Trimming stripped 1 base from V and 1 base from J, with 14 bases between. The CDR3 has 16 residues. Germline V lookup: CDR1 LNHDA, CDR2 SQIVND (reference sequence). The CDR3 reads CASSIAPAETSYEQYF. The CDR3 DNA sequence: TGTGCCAGTAGTATAGCCCCAGCGGAGACTTCCTACGAGCAGTACTTC. The full variable domain, rest sourced from reference TRBV19 and TRBJ2-7, is DGGITQSPKYLFRKEGQNVTLSCEQNLNHDAMYWYRQDPGQGLRLIYYSQIVNDFQKGDIAEGYSVSREKKESFPLTVTSAQKNPTAFYLCASSIAPAETSYEQYFGPGTRLTVT.

The chain has TRBV2 and TRBJ1-5, with TRBD1 as a possible D gene (5 bases). Per the germline V gene, CDR1 is SNHLY and CDR2 is FYNNEI. V lost 6 bases to trimming and J lost 7 bases, with 19 bases between them. The CDR3 has 15 amino acids. The CDR3 nucleotides are TGTGCCAGCAGCCAGCTGGGGGGGACCGGCCAGCCCCAGCATTTT. This translates into CASSQLGGTGQPQHF.

This clonotype was detected many times. The chain joins TRBV10-2 to TRBJ1-5, with TRBD1 identical over 12 bases. With 4 bases clipped from V and 1 base from J, the junction kept 11 bases outside the gene matches. The germline V gene encodes CDR1 WSHSY and CDR2 SAAADI. CDR3 length equals 19 residues. The CDR3 DNA is TGCGCCAGCAGTGGGCTCTGGGACAGGGGGCTTGTCAGCAATCAGCCCCAGCATTTT. Translating gives CASSGLWDRGLVSNQPQHF.

Notes on this clonotype: A clone one base away is much larger, so this may be a read error. The chain employs TRBV9 and TRBJ2-5, with 10 bases aligning to TRBD2. Germline V gives CDR1 SGDLS, CDR2 YYNGEE. V dropped 0 bases and J dropped 4; count of bases not matched to a gene: 9. This CDR3 is 17 amino acids long. CDR3 protein: CASSVGASGGNGETQYF. DNA for the CDR3: TGTGCCAGCAGCGTAGGAGCTAGCGGGGGAAATGGAGAGACCCAGTACTTC.

The sample holds many counts of this clonotype. V is TRBV2 and J is TRBJ1-4; 7 nucleotides align to TRBD1. The germline V gene has CDR1 SNHLY and CDR2 FYNNEI. The CDR3 spans 16 residues. The V segment lost 6 bases and the J segment 5 bases; nucleotides outside the gene matches: 12. The CDR3, as DNA: TGTGCCAGCAGCTTTACTACAGGGGCCCGGAATGAAAAACTGTTTTTT. This sequence encodes CASSFTTGARNEKLFF.

For this clonotype: Just one base apart from a much larger clone, this may be a read error. The V call is TRBV29-1, the J call TRBJ2-7; possibly TRBD1 for D (6 bases). This CDR3 has 15 residues. Germline assignment: CDR1 SQVTM and CDR2 ANQGSEA. DNA for the CDR3: TGCAGCGTTGAAGATCATCAGGGGCGTGACTACGAGCGGTACTTC. Translated, it gives CSVEDHQGRDYERYF.